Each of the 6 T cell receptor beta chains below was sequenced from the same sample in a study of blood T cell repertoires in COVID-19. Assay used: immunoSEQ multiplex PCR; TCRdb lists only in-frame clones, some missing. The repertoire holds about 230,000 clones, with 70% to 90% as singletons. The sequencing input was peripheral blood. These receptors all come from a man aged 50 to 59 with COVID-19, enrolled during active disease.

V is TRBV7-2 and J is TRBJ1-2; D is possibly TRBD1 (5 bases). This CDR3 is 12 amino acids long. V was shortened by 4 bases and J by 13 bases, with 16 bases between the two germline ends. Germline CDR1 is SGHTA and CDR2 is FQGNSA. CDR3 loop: CASSSRDSRRTF. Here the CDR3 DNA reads TGTGCCAGCAGCTCCCGGGACTCCAGGCGCACCTTC.

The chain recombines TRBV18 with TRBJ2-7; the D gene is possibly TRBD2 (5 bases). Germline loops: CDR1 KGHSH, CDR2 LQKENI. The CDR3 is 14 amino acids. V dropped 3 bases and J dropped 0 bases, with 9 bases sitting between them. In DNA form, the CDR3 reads TGTGCCAGCTCACCCAACCGGGACTCCTACGAGCAGTACTTC. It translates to CASSPNRDSYEQYF.

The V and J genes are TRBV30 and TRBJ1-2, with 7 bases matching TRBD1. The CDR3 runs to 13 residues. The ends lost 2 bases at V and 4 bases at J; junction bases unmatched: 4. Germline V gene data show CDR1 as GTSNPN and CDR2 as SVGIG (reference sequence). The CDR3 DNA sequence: TGTGCCTGGAGTATTGACAGGGCCTATGGCTACACCTTC. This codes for CAWSIDRAYGYTF.

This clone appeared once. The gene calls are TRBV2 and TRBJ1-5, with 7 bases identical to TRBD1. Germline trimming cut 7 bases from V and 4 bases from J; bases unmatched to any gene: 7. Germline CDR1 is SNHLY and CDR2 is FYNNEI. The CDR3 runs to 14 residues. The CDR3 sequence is CASTRTGPNQPQHF. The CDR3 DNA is TGTGCCAGCACCAGGACAGGACCAAATCAGCCCCAGCATTTT.

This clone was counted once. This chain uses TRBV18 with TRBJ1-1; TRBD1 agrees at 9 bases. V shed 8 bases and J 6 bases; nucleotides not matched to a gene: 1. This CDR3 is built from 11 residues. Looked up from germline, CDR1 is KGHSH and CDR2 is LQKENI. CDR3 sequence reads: CASRTGAEAFF. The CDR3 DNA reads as TGTGCCAGCCGGACAGGGGCTGAAGCTTTCTTT.

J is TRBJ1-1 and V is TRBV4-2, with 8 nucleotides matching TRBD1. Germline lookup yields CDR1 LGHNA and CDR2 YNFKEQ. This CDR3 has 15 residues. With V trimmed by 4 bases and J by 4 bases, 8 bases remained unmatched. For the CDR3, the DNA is TGTGCCAGCAGCCCCGGACAGGGCGTATTCACTGAAGCTTTCTTT. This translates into CASSPGQGVFTEAFF.